The 3 T cell receptor beta chains presented below share a single source sample, sequenced in a study of radiation and T cells in renal cell carcinoma. The time point here: baseline pretreatment blood. Treatment meaning: 15 Gy SBRT to primary tumor, nephrectomy 4 weeks later. Data came from immunoSEQ multiplex PCR; TCRdb stores just in-frame clones and leaves some out. The sample consists of 150,000 or so clones, roughly nine tenths of them appearing once. The sample in question was blood, obtained from a patient whose treatment included radiotherapy and nephrectomy. Receptor source: a woman in her seventies with renal cell carcinoma.

This rearrangement joins TRBV7-9 to TRBJ1-5; possible D gene TRBD1, 6 bases. Germline V lookup: CDR1 SEHNR, CDR2 FQNEAQ (reference sequence). The CDR3 is made up of 16 amino acids. V lost 1 base to trimming and J lost 2 bases, with 12 bases between them. The CDR3 spells CASSLGSGVGNQPQHF. The CDR3 nucleotides are TGTGCCAGCAGCTTAGGCTCAGGGGTGGGCAATCAGCCCCAGCATTTT.

The V and J genes are TRBV18 and TRBJ1-1, with D unresolved. CDR3 size: 13 residues. Trimming took 4 bases from V and 7 from J, leaving 13 bases between them. The V gene's germline CDR1 is KGHSH and CDR2 LQKENI. CDR3 loop: CASSQRRQDEAFF. DNA of the CDR3: TGTGCCAGCTCACAGAGGCGCCAGGATGAAGCTTTCTTT. Combining the CDR3 with reference TRBV18 and TRBJ1-1 gives the whole variable domain NAGVMQNPRHLVRRRGQEARLRCSPMKGHSHVYWYRQLPEEGLKFMVYLQKENIIDESGMPKERFSAEFPKEGPSILRIQQVVRGDSAAYFCASSQRRQDEAFFGQGTRLTVV.

This chain joins TRBV30 and TRBJ1-6; perhaps TRBD1 as D (5 bases). The germline V gene encodes CDR1 GTSNPN and CDR2 SVGIG (reference sequence). The V end was cut by 5 bases, the J end by 0 bases, with 5 bases between. This CDR3 comprises 13 residues. The CDR3 protein is CAWDSSYNSPLHF. The CDR3 DNA reads TGTGCCTGGGACAGCTCCTATAATTCACCCCTCCACTTT.